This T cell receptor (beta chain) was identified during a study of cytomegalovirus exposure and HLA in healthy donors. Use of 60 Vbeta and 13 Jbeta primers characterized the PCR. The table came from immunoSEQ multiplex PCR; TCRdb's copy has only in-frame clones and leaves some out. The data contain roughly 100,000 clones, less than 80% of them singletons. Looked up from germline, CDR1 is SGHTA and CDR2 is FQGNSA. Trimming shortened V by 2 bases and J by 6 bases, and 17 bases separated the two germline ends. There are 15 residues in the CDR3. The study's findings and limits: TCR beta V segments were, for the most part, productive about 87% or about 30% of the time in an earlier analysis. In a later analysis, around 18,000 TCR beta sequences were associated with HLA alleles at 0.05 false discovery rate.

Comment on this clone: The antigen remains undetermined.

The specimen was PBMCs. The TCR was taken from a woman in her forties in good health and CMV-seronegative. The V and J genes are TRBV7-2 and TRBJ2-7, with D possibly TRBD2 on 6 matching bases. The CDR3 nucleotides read TGTGCCAGCAGCTTAACACATAGGACCGGGGGCGAGCAGTACTTC. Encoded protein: CASSLTHRTGGEQYF.